This T cell receptor (beta chain) is drawn from a study of blood T cell repertoires in COVID-19. Germline V gene lookup returns CDR1 MNHNS and CDR2 SASEGT. The CDR3 loop spans 16 amino acids. Trimming took 2 bases from V and 0 from J, leaving 14 bases between them. Assay used: immunoSEQ multiplex PCR; TCRdb lists only in-frame clones, some missing. The data contain a few hundred thousand clones, 82% of them seen just once; the ten biggest clones take up roughly 3.1%. This TCR was sampled from a woman between 18 and 29 years old with acute or convalescent COVID-19. This sequence joins TRBV6-1 and TRBJ2-7; the D gene is possibly TRBD2 (5 bases). Source material: peripheral blood. The CDR3, as DNA: TGTGCCAGCAGTGAATTCGGGCGTGGGAGCTCCTACGAGCAGTACTTC. The encoded protein is CASSEFGRGSSYEQYF.